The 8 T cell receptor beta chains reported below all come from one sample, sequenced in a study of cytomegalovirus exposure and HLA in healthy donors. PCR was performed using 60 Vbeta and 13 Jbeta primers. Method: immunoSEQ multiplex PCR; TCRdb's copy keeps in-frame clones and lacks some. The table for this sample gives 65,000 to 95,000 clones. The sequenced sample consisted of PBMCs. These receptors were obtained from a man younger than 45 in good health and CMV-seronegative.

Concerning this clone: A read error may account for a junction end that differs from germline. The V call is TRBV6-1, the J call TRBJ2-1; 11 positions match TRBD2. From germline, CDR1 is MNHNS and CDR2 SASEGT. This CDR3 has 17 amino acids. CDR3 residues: CASSAPSGGISDNEQFF. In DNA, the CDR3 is TGTGCCAGCAGTGCCCCTAGCGGGGGGATCTCCGACAATGAGCAGTTCTTC.

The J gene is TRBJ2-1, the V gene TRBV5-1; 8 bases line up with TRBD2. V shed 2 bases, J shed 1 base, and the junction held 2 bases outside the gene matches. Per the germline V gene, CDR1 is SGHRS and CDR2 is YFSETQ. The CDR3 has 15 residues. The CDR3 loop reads CASSFSGVSYNEQFF. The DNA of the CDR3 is TGCGCCAGCAGCTTTAGCGGGGTGTCCTACAATGAGCAGTTCTTC. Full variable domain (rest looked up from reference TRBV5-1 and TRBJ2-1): KAGVTQTPRYLIKTRGQQVTLSCSPISGHRSVSWYQQTPGQGLQFLFEYFSETQRNKGNFPGRFSGRQFSNSRSEMNVSTLELGDSALYLCASSFSGVSYNEQFFGPGTRLTVL.

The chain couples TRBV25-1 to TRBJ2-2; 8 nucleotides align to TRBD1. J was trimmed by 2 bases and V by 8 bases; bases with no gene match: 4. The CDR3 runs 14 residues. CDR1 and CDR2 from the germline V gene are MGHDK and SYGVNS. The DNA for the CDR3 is TGTGCCAGCCTCGGACAGGGTAACACCGGGGAGCTGTTTTTT. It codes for CASLGQGNTGELFF.

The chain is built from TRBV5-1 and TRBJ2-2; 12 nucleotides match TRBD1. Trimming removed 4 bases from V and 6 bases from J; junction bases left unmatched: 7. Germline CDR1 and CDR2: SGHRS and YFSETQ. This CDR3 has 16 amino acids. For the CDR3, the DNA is TGCGCCAGCAGCCCTAAGGGACAGGGGGCGGCCGGGGAGCTGTTTTTT. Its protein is CASSPKGQGAAGELFF. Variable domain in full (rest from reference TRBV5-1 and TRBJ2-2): KAGVTQTPRYLIKTRGQQVTLSCSPISGHRSVSWYQQTPGQGLQFLFEYFSETQRNKGNFPGRFSGRQFSNSRSEMNVSTLELGDSALYLCASSPKGQGAAGELFFGEGSRLTVL.

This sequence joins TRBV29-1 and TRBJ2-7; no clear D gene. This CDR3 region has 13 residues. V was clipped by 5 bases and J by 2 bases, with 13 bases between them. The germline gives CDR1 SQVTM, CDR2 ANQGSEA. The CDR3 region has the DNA TGCAGCGTTTACCTGAGTCTCGCCTACGAGCAGTACTTC. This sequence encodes CSVYLSLAYEQYF.

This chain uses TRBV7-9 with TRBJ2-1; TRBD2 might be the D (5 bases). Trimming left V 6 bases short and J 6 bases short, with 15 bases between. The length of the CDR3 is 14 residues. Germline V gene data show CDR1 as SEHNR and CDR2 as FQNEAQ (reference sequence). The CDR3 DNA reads TGTGCCAGCAGGAGTCAGCGGTCCGGCAATGAGCAGTTCTTC. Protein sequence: CASRSQRSGNEQFF. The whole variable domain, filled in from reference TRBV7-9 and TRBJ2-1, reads DTGVSQNPRHKITKRGQNVTFRCDPISEHNRLYWYRQTLGQGPEFLTYFQNEAQLEKSRLLSDRFSAERPKGSFSTLEIQRTEQGDSAMYLCASRSQRSGNEQFFGPGTRLTVL.

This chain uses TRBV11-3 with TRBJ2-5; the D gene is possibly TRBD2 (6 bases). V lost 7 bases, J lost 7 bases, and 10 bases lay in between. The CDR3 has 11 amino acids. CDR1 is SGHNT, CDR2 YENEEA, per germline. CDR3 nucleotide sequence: TGTGCCAGCATCGTCGGGGGGACCCAGTACTTC. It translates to CASIVGGTQYF.

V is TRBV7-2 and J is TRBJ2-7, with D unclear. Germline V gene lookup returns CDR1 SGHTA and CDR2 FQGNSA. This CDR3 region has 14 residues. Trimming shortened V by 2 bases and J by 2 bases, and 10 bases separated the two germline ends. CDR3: CASSLSSRTYEQYF. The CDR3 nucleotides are TGTGCCAGCAGCTTATCCTCCAGAACCTACGAGCAGTACTTC.